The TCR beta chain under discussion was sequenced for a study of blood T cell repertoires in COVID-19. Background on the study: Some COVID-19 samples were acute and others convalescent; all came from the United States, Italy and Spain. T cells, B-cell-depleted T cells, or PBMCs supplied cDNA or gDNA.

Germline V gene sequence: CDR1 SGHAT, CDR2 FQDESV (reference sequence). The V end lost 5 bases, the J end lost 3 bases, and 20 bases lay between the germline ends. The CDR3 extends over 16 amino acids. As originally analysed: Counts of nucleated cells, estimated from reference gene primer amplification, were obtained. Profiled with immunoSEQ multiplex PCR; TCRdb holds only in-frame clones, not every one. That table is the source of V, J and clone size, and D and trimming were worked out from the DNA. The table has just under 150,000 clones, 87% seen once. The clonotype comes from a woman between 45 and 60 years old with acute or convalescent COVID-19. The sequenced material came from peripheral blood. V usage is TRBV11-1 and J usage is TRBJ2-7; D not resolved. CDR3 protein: CASSPRNGQANYEQYF. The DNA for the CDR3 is TGTGCCAGCAGCCCCAGAAATGGGCAGGCGAACTACGAGCAGTACTTC. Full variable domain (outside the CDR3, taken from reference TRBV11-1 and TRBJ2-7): EAEVAQSPRYKITEKSQAVAFWCDPISGHATLYWYRQILGQGPELLVQFQDESVVDDSQLPKDRFSAERLKGVDSTLKIQPAELGDSAMYLCASSPRNGQANYEQYFGPGTRLTVT.